This TCR beta chain was captured by sequencing in a study of tumor-infiltrating lymphocytes in primary liver carcinoma. Study summary: Tumor lesions were T1-T3 N0M0 and spanned roughly 4.2 to 11 cm. The yield of productive TCRbeta reads per sample was roughly 3.5 to 7.13 million and was similar across tissue types.

Blood RNA was derived from unsorted whole blood, and germline DNA was extracted too. The study, taken as a whole, reports: The 250 largest clones made up significantly more of tumor than blood repertoires (p = 0.039).

The CDR3 has 14 residues. In germline, CDR1 is SGHNT, CDR2 YYREEE (reference sequence). V was cut by 4 bases and J by 6 bases, with 13 bases left in between. Starting material of 450 to 500 ng total RNA yielded TCR beta cDNA via a constant-region primer. Three nested multiplex PCR rounds of slightly modified ARM-PCR generated TCR beta libraries. TRBV1-TRBV30 forward primers paired with a C-beta reverse primer drove the first two PCR rounds, about 10 cycles each. TCRdb itself ran the multiplex PCR reads through MiXCR, one entry per CDR3 protein. Of hundreds of thousands of distinct CDR3 sequences in the sample, around three fifths were seen once. On this clonotype itself: Its antigen is not identified.

This TCR was recovered from a man aged 35-49 years with primary liver carcinoma and hepatitis B virus infection. The rearrangement uses TRBV5-4 and TRBJ2-2, with D perhaps matching TRBD2 (5 bases). The sample comprised peripheral blood. For the CDR3, the DNA is TGTGCCAGCAGCCGCGGAGGCCTTGCCGGGGAGCTGTTTTTT. Translating it yields CASSRGGLAGELFF.